Listed below are T cell receptor beta chains from one sample, sequenced in a study of T cell repertoires and HLA-DP antigens. The table came from immunoSEQ multiplex PCR; TCRdb's copy has only in-frame clones and leaves some out. This sample yields over 100,000 clones, of which about 92% are seen a single time; over 0.25% belongs to the top ten. These TCRs' antigens remain unknown. Input material: CD4+ T cells from PBMCs. The receptors originated from a woman in her late teens or twenties in good health and CMV-seronegative. The CDR3 runs from the conserved cysteine through the conserved F or W. The D gene is left open where the match is weak. Rows may omit the clone size; those that give it use once, few, many or a size class.

cdr3_length clone_size j_call v_call d_call cdr3_nt cdr3_aa
15 once TRBJ2-3 TRBV5-4 TRBD1 TGTGCCAGCAGCCAACGGGACAGTAGCACAGATACGCAGTATTTT CASSQRDSSTDTQYF
15 NA TRBJ1-5 TRBV19 NA TGTGCCAGTCATATCCCGGTGGGGGGGGAGCAGCCCCAGCATTTT CASHIPVGGEQPQHF
14 few TRBJ2-2 TRBV29-1 NA TGCAGCGTTGATGAAGGACTATATCACGGGGAGCTGTTTTTT CSVDEGLYHGELFF
16 NA TRBJ1-3 TRBV5-1 NA TGCGCCAGCAGCGCCGATCTAGGGTTCTCTGGAAACACCATATATTTT CASSADLGFSGNTIYF
14 NA TRBJ2-7 TRBV25-1 TRBD1 TGTGCCAGCAGTGAAAGTAGGGACAGGGGCGAGCAGTACTTC CASSESRDRGEQYF
14 NA TRBJ1-6 TRBV6-9 NA TGTGCCAGCAGTTGGGGCAGGACTAATTCACCCCTCCACTTT CASSWGRTNSPLHF
14 NA TRBJ1-2 TRBV5-1 NA TGCGCCAGCAGCTCGGGGAACAGCTTCGATGGCTACACCTTC CASSSGNSFDGYTF
14 NA TRBJ1-1 TRBV4-3 NA TGCGCCAGCAGCCAATCCGACCGGGACGGTGAAGCTTTCTTT CASSQSDRDGEAFF
17 few TRBJ2-1 TRBV5-3 NA TGTGCCAGAAGCTTGGCGAAGGTGGGAGGATCTGGTTGTGAGCAGTTCTTC CARSLAKVGGSGCEQFF
15 NA TRBJ1-1 TRBV6-5 TRBD1 TGTGCCAGCAGCGGACAGGACTCCATGAACACTGAAGCTTTCTTT CASSGQDSMNTEAFF
19 NA TRBJ2-7 TRBV27 TRBD1 TGTGCCAGCAGTTTATCCACTAAAGGTACGGGACAGGGAGCCTACGAGCAGTACTTC CASSLSTKGTGQGAYEQYF
14 NA TRBJ1-6 TRBV27 NA TGTGCCAGCAGTTTATCTGTAGGCACGGCACCCCTCCACTTT CASSLSVGTAPLHF
15 NA TRBJ2-7 TRBV19 TRBD1 TGTGCCAGTAGCACGGACAGGGTTAGCTCCTACGAGCAGTACTTC CASSTDRVSSYEQYF
16 NA TRBJ2-2 TRBV27 NA TGTGCCAGCAGTCCCCTGGGGCTAGTAGGGTCCGGGGAGCTGTTTTTT CASSPLGLVGSGELFF
14 NA TRBJ1-3 TRBV6-6 TRBD1 TGTGCCAGCAGTCCCAGGGGGGACGGAAACACCATATATTTT CASSPRGDGNTIYF
14 NA TRBJ1-1 TRBV28 NA TGTGCCAGCAGTCCCGGGGGGTGGGACACTGAAGCTTTCTTT CASSPGGWDTEAFF
15 NA TRBJ2-7 TRBV14 NA TGTGCCAGCAGCCAGTGGACGCAGGCCCGCTACGAGCAGTACTTC CASSQWTQARYEQYF
16 once TRBJ1-2 TRBV15 TRBD1 TGTGCCACCAGCCCAGGGGCAGGGACAGGGGGCTATGGCTACACCTTC CATSPGAGTGGYGYTF
18 NA TRBJ2-4 TRBV4-1 NA TGCGCCAGCAGCCAAGATGGCTCGAGGGGTGGGCCCGAAAACATTCAGTACTTC CASSQDGSRGGPENIQYF
15 NA TRBJ1-2 TRBV6-5 TRBD1 TGTGCCAGCAGCCAAACCGGGACAGGACTCTACGGCTACACCTTC CASSQTGTGLYGYTF
15 NA TRBJ1-4 TRBV4-1 TRBD1 TGCGCCAGCAGCCCCCGGGACAGCGATAATGAAAAACTGTTTTTT CASSPRDSDNEKLFF
17 NA TRBJ2-1 TRBV7-9 TRBD2 TGTGCCAGCAGCCAGGGCTCCAACGGGAGGGCCGACAATGAGCAGTTCTTC CASSQGSNGRADNEQFF
14 NA TRBJ1-2 TRBV6-5 TRBD1 TGTGCCAGCAGTTACTTAGACAGGGCATCCGGCTACACCTTC CASSYLDRASGYTF
15 NA TRBJ2-1 TRBV9 TRBD1 TGTGCCAGCAGTGCCGGGACAGCGGCCTACAATGAGCAGTTCTTC CASSAGTAAYNEQFF
14 NA TRBJ1-5 TRBV9 NA TGTGCCAGCAGCTCAAGCATTGGGAATCAGCCCCAGCATTTT CASSSSIGNQPQHF
13 NA TRBJ2-2 TRBV28 NA TGTGCCAGCAGTTTTAACAATCCAGGGGAGCTGTTTTTT CASSFNNPGELFF
17 NA TRBJ1-1 TRBV7-9 TRBD1 TGTGCCAGCAGGTCCGGGACAGGGGGTAGGGGATACACTGAAGCTTTCTTT CASRSGTGGRGYTEAFF
17 NA TRBJ2-1 TRBV4-3 NA TGCGCCAGCAGCCAAGGACCACCGACCTCCTACTACAATGAGCAGTTCTTC CASSQGPPTSYYNEQFF
17 NA TRBJ2-2 TRBV5-1 NA TGCGCCAGCAGCTCGAAAGGGGACAAAATCCTCACCGGGGAGCTGTTTTTT CASSSKGDKILTGELFF
15 NA TRBJ2-4 TRBV5-6 NA TGTGCCAGCAGCTTGGGCGGGACTCCCCCCGGCATTCAGTACTTC CASSLGGTPPGIQYF
13 NA TRBJ1-5 TRBV27 NA TGTGCCAGCAGTTTGATCAGCAATCAGCCCCAGCATTTT CASSLISNQPQHF
14 NA TRBJ1-6 TRBV2 NA TGTGCCAGCAGCGCGCCTGGGGGAGGATCACCCCTCCACTTT CASSAPGGGSPLHF
18 NA TRBJ2-1 TRBV5-1 TRBD2 TGCGCCAGCAGCACGCTAGCGGGAGGGTCGTCGGGTTACAATGAGCAGTTCTTC CASSTLAGGSSGYNEQFF
15 NA TRBJ2-1 TRBV7-3 NA TGTGCCAGCAGCTTAACGCGGGATGAGTACAATGAGCAGTTCTTC CASSLTRDEYNEQFF
15 NA TRBJ2-1 TRBV19 TRBD1 TGTGCCAGTAGTTCCCGGGACAGGGCCTACAATGAGCAGTTCTTC CASSSRDRAYNEQFF
15 NA TRBJ2-7 TRBV10-3 NA TGTGCCATCAGTGAGTCCGCAGGGGCCGGCTTGGGGCAGTACTTC CAISESAGAGLGQYF
15 once TRBJ2-7 TRBV9 NA TGTGCCAGCAGCGTAGACGAGCGGAGCTCCTACGAGCAGTACTTC CASSVDERSSYEQYF
17 NA TRBJ2-5 TRBV7-9 TRBD2 TGTGCCAGCAGCTTAGCGCTAGCGGGAGTAGAAGCAGAGACCCAGTACTTC CASSLALAGVEAETQYF
16 once TRBJ2-5 TRBV7-9 TRBD2 TGTGCCAGCAGCTCAGGGAAGCGGGGGCAGGGAGAGACCCAGTACTTC CASSSGKRGQGETQYF
17 NA TRBJ2-4 TRBV19 NA TGTGCCAGTAGTGCGGGTAACCGGGGGCCGGCCAAAAACATTCAGTACTTC CASSAGNRGPAKNIQYF
16 NA TRBJ2-1 TRBV13 NA TGTGCCAGCAGCTTAGGCCGGAGGGTCTCCTACAATGAGCAGTTCTTC CASSLGRRVSYNEQFF
13 NA TRBJ2-7 TRBV7-6 NA TGTGCCAGCAGCTCTACGGCTTTCTACGAGCAGTACTTC CASSSTAFYEQYF
15 NA TRBJ1-2 TRBV5-5 NA TGTGCCAGCAGCTTGGTACAGGTCGGCCCCTATGGCTACACCTTC CASSLVQVGPYGYTF
16 NA TRBJ2-3 TRBV2 TRBD2 TGTGCCAGCAGTGAAGCGCAAATAGCGGGAGTAGATACGCAGTATTTT CASSEAQIAGVDTQYF
15 NA TRBJ1-4 TRBV5-1 TRBD1 TGCGCCAGCAGCTCCCGGGACAGGGGGGATGAAAAACTGTTTTTT CASSSRDRGDEKLFF